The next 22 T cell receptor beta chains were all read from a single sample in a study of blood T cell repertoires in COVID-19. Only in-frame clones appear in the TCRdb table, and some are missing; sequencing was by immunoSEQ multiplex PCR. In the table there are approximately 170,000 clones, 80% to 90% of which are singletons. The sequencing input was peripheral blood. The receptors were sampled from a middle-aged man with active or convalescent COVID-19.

The CDR3 DNA sequence: TGCGCCAGCAGCATCCTTAGGGGGCAGGCAAGCTCTGGAAACACCATATATTTT. Its protein is CASSILRGQASSGNTIYF. The chain recombines TRBV4-3 with TRBJ1-3; 7 positions match TRBD1. The germline gives CDR1 LGHNA, CDR2 YSLEER. CDR3 length: 18 amino acids. Trimming cost V 5 bases and J 0 bases; bases outside gene matches: 13.

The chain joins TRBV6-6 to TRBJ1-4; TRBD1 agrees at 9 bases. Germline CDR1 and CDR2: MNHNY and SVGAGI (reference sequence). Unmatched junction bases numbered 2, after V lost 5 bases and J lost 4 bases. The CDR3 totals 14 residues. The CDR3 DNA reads TGTGCCAGCAGTAGGGACAGGGATAATGAAAAACTGTTTTTT. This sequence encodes CASSRDRDNEKLFF.

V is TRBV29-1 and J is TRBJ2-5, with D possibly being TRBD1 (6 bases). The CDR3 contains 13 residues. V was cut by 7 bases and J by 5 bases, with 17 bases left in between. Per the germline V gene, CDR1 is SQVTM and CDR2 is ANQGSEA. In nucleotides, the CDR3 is TGCAGCGCATCCAGGGGTATCGGGGAGACCCAGTACTTC. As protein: CSASRGIGETQYF.

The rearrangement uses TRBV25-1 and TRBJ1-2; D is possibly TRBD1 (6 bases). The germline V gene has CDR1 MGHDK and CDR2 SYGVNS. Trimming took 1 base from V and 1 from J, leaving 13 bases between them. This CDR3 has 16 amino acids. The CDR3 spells CASSEFEGGDNYGYTF. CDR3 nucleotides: TGTGCCAGCAGTGAATTCGAGGGGGGGGATAACTATGGCTACACCTTC.

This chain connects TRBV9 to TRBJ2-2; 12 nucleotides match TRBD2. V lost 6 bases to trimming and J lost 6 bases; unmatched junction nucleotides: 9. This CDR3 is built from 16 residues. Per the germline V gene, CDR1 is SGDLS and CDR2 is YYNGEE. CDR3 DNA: TGTGCCAGCAACCCAGGACTAGCGGGAATCTCCGGGGAGCTGTTTTTT. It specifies CASNPGLAGISGELFF.

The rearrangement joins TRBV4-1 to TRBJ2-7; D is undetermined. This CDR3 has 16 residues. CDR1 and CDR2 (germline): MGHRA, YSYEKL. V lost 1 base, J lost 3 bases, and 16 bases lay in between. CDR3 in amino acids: CASSQGVATPYYEQYF. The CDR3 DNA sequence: TGCGCCAGCAGCCAAGGTGTAGCAACGCCATACTACGAGCAGTACTTC.

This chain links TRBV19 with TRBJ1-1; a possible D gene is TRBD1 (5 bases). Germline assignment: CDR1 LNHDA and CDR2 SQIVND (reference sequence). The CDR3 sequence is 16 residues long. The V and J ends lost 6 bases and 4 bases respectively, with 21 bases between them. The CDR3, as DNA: TGTGCCAGTAGGTCGGAACGCTCCCTAGGGGTCACTGAAGCTTTCTTT. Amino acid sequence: CASRSERSLGVTEAFF.

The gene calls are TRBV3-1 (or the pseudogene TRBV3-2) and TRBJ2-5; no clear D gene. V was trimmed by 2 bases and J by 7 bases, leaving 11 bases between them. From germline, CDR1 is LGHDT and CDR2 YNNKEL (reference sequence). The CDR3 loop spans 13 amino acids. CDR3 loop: CASSQRNIGTQYF. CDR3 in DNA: TGTGCCAGCAGCCAACGCAATATCGGGACCCAGTACTTC.

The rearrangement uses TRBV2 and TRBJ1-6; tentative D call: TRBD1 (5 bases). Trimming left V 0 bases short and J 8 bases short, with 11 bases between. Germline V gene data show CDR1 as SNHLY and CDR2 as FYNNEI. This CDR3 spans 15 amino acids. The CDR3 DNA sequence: TGTGCCAGCAGTGAAGCAGTCCGGGGGGATTCACCCCTCCACTTT. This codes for CASSEAVRGDSPLHF.

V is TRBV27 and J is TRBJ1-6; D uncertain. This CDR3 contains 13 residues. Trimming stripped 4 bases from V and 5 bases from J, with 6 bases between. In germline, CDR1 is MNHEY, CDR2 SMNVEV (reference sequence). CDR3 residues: CASSSSNNSPLHF. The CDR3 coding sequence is TGTGCCAGCAGTTCCTCTAATAATTCACCCCTCCACTTT.

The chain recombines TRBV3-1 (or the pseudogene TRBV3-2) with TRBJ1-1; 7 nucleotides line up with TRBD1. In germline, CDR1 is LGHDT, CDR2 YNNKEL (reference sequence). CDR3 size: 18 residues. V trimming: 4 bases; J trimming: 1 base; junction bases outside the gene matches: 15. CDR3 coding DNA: TGTGCCAGCAGCCTGAACAGGGGTACCCCATCTCCGAACACTGAAGCTTTCTTT. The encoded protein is CASSLNRGTPSPNTEAFF.

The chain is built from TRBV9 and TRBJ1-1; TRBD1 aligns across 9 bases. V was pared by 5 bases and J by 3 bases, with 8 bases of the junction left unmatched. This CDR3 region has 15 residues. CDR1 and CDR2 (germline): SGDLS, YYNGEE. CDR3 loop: CASRPQGAMDTEAFF. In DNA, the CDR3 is TGTGCCAGCAGACCACAGGGGGCGATGGACACTGAAGCTTTCTTT.

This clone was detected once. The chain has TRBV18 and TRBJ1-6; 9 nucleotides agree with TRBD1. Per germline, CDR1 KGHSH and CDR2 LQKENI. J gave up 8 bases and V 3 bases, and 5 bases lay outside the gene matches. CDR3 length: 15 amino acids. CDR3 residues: CASSPAQGAHSPLHF. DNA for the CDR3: TGTGCCAGCTCACCCGCACAGGGGGCTCATTCACCCCTCCACTTT.

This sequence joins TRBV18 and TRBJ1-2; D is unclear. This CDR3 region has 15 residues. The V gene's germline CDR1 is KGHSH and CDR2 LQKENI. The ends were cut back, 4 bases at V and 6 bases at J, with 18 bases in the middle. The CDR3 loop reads CASSLTLGPAHGYTF. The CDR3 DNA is TGTGCCAGCTCACTCACCCTGGGCCCGGCCCATGGCTACACCTTC.

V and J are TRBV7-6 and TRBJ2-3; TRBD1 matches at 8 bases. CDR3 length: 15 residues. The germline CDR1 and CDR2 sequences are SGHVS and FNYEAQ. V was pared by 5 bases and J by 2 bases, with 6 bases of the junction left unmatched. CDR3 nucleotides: TGTGCCAGCAGCCCGACAGGGGCGGACACAGATACGCAGTATTTT. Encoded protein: CASSPTGADTDTQYF.

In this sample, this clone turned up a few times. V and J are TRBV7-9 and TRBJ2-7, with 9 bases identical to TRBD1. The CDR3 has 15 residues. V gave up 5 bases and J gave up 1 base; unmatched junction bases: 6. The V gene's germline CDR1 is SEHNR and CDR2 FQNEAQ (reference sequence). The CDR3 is CASSPGTGKSYEQYF. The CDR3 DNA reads TGTGCCAGCAGCCCCGGGACAGGGAAATCCTACGAGCAGTACTTC.

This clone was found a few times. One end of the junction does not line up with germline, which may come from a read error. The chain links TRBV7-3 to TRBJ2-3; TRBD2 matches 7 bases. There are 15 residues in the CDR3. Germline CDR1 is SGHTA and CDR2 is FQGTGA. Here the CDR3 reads CASSITSVSTDTQYF. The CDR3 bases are TGTGCCAGCAGCATAACTAGCGTGAGCACAGATACGCAGTATTTT.

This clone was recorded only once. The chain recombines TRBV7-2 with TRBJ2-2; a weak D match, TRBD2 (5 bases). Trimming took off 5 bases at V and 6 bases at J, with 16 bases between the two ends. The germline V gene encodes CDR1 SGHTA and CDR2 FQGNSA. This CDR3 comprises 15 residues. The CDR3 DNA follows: TGTGCCAGCAGCCACAGTCCGGGGAGAGCCGGGGAGCTGTTTTTT. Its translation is CASSHSPGRAGELFF. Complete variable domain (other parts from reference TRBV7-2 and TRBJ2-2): GAGVSQSPSNKVTEKGKDVELRCDPISGHTALYWYRQSLGQGLEFLIYFQGNSAPDKSGLPSDRFSAERTGGSVSTLTIQRTQQEDSAVYLCASSHSPGRAGELFFGEGSRLTVL.

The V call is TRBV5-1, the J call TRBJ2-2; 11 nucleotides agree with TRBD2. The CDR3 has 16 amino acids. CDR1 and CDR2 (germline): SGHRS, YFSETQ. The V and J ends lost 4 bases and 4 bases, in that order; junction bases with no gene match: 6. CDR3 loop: CASSPGTSGLTGELFF. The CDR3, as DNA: TGCGCCAGCAGCCCAGGGACTAGCGGTCTCACCGGGGAGCTGTTTTTT.

CDR3 nucleotide sequence: TGTGCCAGCAGCACGGGGACTAGCGGGGGGCGGTCCTACGAGCAGTACTTC. Protein product: CASSTGTSGGRSYEQYF. The rearrangement links TRBV7-9 to TRBJ2-7, with TRBD2 matching 15 bases. Per germline, CDR1 SEHNR and CDR2 FQNEAQ (reference sequence). The CDR3 loop spans 17 amino acids. V lost 5 bases to trimming and J lost 1 base; unmatched junction nucleotides: 6.

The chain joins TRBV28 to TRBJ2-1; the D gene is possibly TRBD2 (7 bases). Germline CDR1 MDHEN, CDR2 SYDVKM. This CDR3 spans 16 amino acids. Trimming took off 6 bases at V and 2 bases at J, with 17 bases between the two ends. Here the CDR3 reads CASRRGGDIAYNEQFF. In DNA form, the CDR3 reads TGTGCCAGCAGGCGGGGAGGGGACATCGCCTACAATGAGCAGTTCTTC.

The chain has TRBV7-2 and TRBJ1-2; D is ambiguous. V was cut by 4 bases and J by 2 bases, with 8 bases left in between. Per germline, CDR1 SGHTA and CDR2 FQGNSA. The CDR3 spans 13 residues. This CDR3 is CASSYDGNYGYTF. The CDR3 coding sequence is TGTGCCAGCAGCTACGACGGGAACTATGGCTACACCTTC.